This T cell receptor (beta chain) was documented in a study of blood T cell repertoires in COVID-19. Overall study context: Samples came from the United States, Italy and Spain, spanning acute and convalescent COVID-19.

Residents of over 20 US areas, aged roughly 18 to 90 years, made up the participants. Clinical history as reported by participants underpinned cohort assignment. Cohort 3 recovered donors had two negative PCRs, clearance, or symptom resolution. Clones were read by immunoSEQ multiplex PCR, and TCRdb kept only the in-frame ones, dropping some. The sample yields 100,000 or so clones, around 86% seen once. This clone was seen a handful of times. Germline V gene lookup returns CDR1 WNHNN and CDR2 SYGVQD (reference sequence). The V gene lost 4 bases and the J gene lost 4 bases, with 16 bases spanning the gap. CDR3 length: 15 residues.

The specimen sequenced was PBMCs or T cells enriched from blood (not recorded which). The clonotype was recovered from a woman between 50 and 59 years old who had recovered from COVID-19. V and J are TRBV10-1 and TRBJ1-2, with D possibly matching TRBD1 (5 bases). CDR3 amino acids: CASSAGHDDGYGYTF. CDR3 bases: TGCGCCAGCAGTGCTGGACACGACGACGGCTATGGCTACACCTTC.